Listed here are 3 T cell receptor beta chains from one sample, sequenced in a study of blood T cell repertoires in COVID-19. Libraries were prepared by immunoSEQ multiplex PCR; TCRdb keeps only in-frame clonotypes and omits some of them. The table has approximately 250,000 clones, approximately 88% seen once. Sample: PBMCs or T cells enriched from blood (not recorded which). The source of these receptors is a woman aged 40 to 50 who had been exposed to COVID-19.

The chain has TRBV3-1 (or the pseudogene TRBV3-2) and TRBJ2-1; TRBD1 is a possible D gene (6 bases). The CDR3 totals 15 residues. Germline V gene data show CDR1 as LGHDT and CDR2 as YNNKEL (reference sequence). V was clipped by 1 base and J by 4 bases, with 11 bases between them. This CDR3 reads CASSQAGDPYNEQFF. Written as DNA, the CDR3 is TGTGCCAGCAGCCAAGCAGGGGACCCTTACAATGAGCAGTTCTTC.

The chain couples TRBV7-9 to TRBJ2-3; D not resolved. Germline values: CDR1 SEHNR, CDR2 FQNEAQ (reference sequence). Trimming removed 5 bases from V and 2 bases from J, with 5 bases in between. The CDR3 sequence is 12 residues long. CDR3 coding DNA: TGTGCCAGCAGCCTATACACAGATACGCAGTATTTT. It yields the protein CASSLYTDTQYF.

This clone was seen just once. The chain is built from TRBV7-9 and TRBJ2-1; D is undetermined. CDR3 size: 14 residues. Trimming cost V 3 bases and J 2 bases, with 8 bases left between them. CDR1 is SEHNR and CDR2 is FQNEAQ in the germline V gene (reference sequence). Here the CDR3 reads CASSFVTPYNEQFF. Here the CDR3 DNA reads TGTGCCAGCAGCTTTGTGACTCCCTACAATGAGCAGTTCTTC.